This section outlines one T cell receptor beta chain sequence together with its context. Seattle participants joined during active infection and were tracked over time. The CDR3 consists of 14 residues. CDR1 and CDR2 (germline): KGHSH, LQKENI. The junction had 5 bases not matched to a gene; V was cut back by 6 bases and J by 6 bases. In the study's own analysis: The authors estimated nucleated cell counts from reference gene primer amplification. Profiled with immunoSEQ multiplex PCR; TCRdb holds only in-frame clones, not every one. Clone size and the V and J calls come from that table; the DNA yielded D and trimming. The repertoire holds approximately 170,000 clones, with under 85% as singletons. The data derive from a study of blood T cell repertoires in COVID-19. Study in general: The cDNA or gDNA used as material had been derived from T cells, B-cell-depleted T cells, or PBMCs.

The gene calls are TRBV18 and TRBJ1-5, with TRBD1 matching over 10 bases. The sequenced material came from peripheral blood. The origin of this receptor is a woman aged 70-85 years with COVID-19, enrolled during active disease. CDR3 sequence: CASSGTGALQPQHF. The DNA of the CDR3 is TGTGCCAGCTCCGGGACAGGGGCTCTTCAGCCCCAGCATTTT.